The 23 T cell receptor beta chains presented below share a single source sample, sequenced in a study of human T cells and chemical hapten exposure. Time point given: patch test 2, 6 weeks after DPC sensitization. Indicated treatment: therapeutic diphenylcyclopropenone sensitization with weekly scalp DPC. TCRdb redid the calling of the RACE reads with MiXCR, one entry per CDR3 protein. The sample has fewer than 95,000 distinct CDR3 sequences, 9.5% to 12% seen once. The source was whole blood, collected in connection with sensitization to the hapten diphenylcyclopropenone (DPC). These receptors all stem from a man aged 40-55 years with alopecia areata. Some clones in this sample may be carry-over from other donors' samples.

The rearrangement uses TRBV20-1 and TRBJ2-7, with 7 bases that match TRBD2. CDR1 is DFQATT and CDR2 is SNEGSKA in the germline V gene (reference sequence). V lost 3 bases and J lost 5; bases outside the gene matches: 4. There are 12 residues in the CDR3. DNA of the CDR3: TGCAGTGCTAGGACTAGCACTCACGAGCAGTACTTC. Encoded protein: CSARTSTHEQYF.

This chain joins TRBV4-2 and TRBJ2-1; TRBD2 matches at 7 bases. The CDR3 sequence is 16 residues long. The ends lost 1 base at V and 8 bases at J; junction bases unmatched: 11. CDR1 LGHNA and CDR2 YNFKEQ come from the germline V gene. CDR3 in DNA: TGTGCCAGCAGCCAAGTTCCGGGACTAACTCGCGATGAGCAGTTCTTC. Translated, it gives CASSQVPGLTRDEQFF.

This clonotype was picked up many times. The chain recombines TRBV4-3 with TRBJ2-1; the D call may be TRBD1 or TRBD2 (5 bases each). This CDR3 spans 16 amino acids. The germline V gene has CDR1 LGHNA and CDR2 YSLEER. The germline V and J ends were trimmed by 0 bases and 7 bases, with 16 bases remaining between them. The CDR3 region is CASSQDQSGWGNEQFF. The CDR3 region has the DNA TGCGCCAGCAGCCAAGATCAGAGCGGCTGGGGGAATGAGCAGTTCTTC.

Only a few counts were recorded for this clonotype. The rearrangement joins TRBV10-3 to TRBJ1-4; tentatively, D is TRBD1 (5 bases). This CDR3 comprises 14 residues. V shed 5 bases and J shed 7 bases, with 14 bases lying between them. Germline V gene data show CDR1 as ENHRY and CDR2 as SYGVKD. The CDR3, as DNA: TGTGCCATCAGTTCCGACAGCCTAACTGAAAAACTGTTTTTT. This encodes CAISSDSLTEKLFF.

The chain links TRBV28 to TRBJ2-5, with D uncertain. The CDR3 totals 11 residues. The V and J ends lost 4 bases and 13 bases respectively, with 13 bases between them. The germline gives CDR1 MDHEN, CDR2 SYDVKM. This chain's CDR3 is CASSSFQVAYF. CDR3 bases: TGTGCCAGCAGTTCCTTCCAAGTGGCGTACTTC.

V is TRBV24-1 and J is TRBJ1-5; maybe TRBD1 (5 bases). Trimming left V 9 bases short and J 9 bases short, with 17 bases between. The CDR3 runs 13 residues. Per germline, CDR1 KGHDR and CDR2 SFDVKD. Here the CDR3 DNA reads TGTGCCACCTCAGGAGGGGCCCCGGGGCCCCAGCATTTT. This gives the protein CATSGGAPGPQHF.

This sequence joins TRBV18 and TRBJ2-2; D is perhaps TRBD1 (7 bases). The CDR3 runs to 16 residues. V gave up 0 bases and J gave up 4 bases, with 12 bases separating them. CDR1 and CDR2 (germline): KGHSH, LQKENI. The CDR3 reads CASSPPSRGVTGELFF. CDR3 bases: TGTGCCAGCTCACCACCGAGCAGGGGGGTCACCGGGGAGCTGTTTTTT.

This clonotype was detected a few times. This chain links TRBV28 with TRBJ2-7, with D maybe TRBD2 (6 bases). Trimming pared 10 bases from V and 1 base from J, leaving 8 bases between. Germline V lookup: CDR1 MDHEN, CDR2 SYDVKM. This CDR3 spans 11 amino acids. CDR3 nucleotides: TGTGCCACCGGGAGTTCCTACGAGCAGTACTTC. Translated, it gives CATGSSYEQYF.

In this sample, this clonotype turned up many times. The chain recombines TRBV20-1 with TRBJ2-5, with D perhaps TRBD2 (5 bases). This CDR3 contains 12 residues. Germline assignment: CDR1 DFQATT and CDR2 SNEGSKA (reference sequence). V was pared by 2 bases and J by 5 bases, with 9 bases between. The CDR3 DNA follows: TGCAGTGCTAGAAAAAGCGGTGAGACCCAGTACTTC. This gives the protein CSARKSGETQYF.

This clonotype has a count of ten or more. The chain carries TRBV21-1 and TRBJ1-5; the table gives TRBD1 as D, unverified against the DNA. TRBV21-1 is flagged as a pseudogene. This CDR3 is built from 17 residues. As DNA, the CDR3 is TGTGCCAGCAGCAAAGTCCAGACAGGGGCCCTCAATCAGCCCCAGCATTTT. This encodes CASSKVQTGALNQPQHF.

This clonotype was recorded at least ten times. The chain uses TRBV6-1 and TRBJ2-5; tentative D call: TRBD2 (6 bases). The CDR3 sequence is 13 residues long. Germline CDR1 MNHNS, CDR2 SASEGT. Trimming removed 7 bases at V and 5 bases at J, with 14 bases between. CDR3 DNA: TGTGCCAGCACCCGAGTCAGCGGGGAGACCCAGTACTTC. It translates to CASTRVSGETQYF.

The chain combines TRBV6-4 with TRBJ2-2; 15 bases match TRBD2. V lost 6 bases and J lost 5; bases outside the gene matches: 1. Germline-derived CDR1 and CDR2 are MRHNA and SNTAGT. The CDR3 length is 15 residues. CDR3 loop: CASRGLAGGTGELFF. The CDR3 DNA sequence: TGTGCCAGCAGAGGACTAGCGGGAGGGACCGGGGAGCTGTTTTTT.

This clonotype was counted a few times. The CDR3 here is CASSKPGLAGGPPNEQFF. CDR3 bases: TGTGCCAGTAGTAAACCGGGACTAGCGGGAGGACCTCCGAATGAGCAGTTCTTC. The rearrangement joins TRBV19 to TRBJ2-1; 15 bases fit TRBD2. J gave up 7 bases and V 4 bases, and 11 bases lay outside the gene matches. The germline CDR1 and CDR2 sequences are LNHDA and SQIVND (reference sequence). The CDR3 consists of 18 residues.

This clonotype was detected only a few times. V is TRBV28 and J is TRBJ2-1, with D perhaps matching TRBD2 (6 bases). Germline loops: CDR1 MDHEN, CDR2 SYDVKM. V was shortened by 3 bases and J by 4 bases, with 19 bases between the two germline ends. There are 17 residues in the CDR3. DNA for the CDR3: TGTGCCAGCAGTTTCCTATGGGACTGGTCTAAATACAATGAGCAGTTCTTC. Its protein product is CASSFLWDWSKYNEQFF.

This clonotype was picked up a small number of times. V and J are TRBV6-2 or TRBV6-3 and TRBJ1-6; D unclear. This CDR3 contains 16 residues. V shed 3 bases and J shed 4 bases, with 13 bases lying between them. CDR1 is MNHEY and CDR2 is SVGEGT in the germline V gene. CDR3 bases: TGTGCCAGCAGTTATCTTTCGGACGGATATAATTCACCCCTCCACTTT. Translated: CASSYLSDGYNSPLHF.

The chain links TRBV12-3 or TRBV12-4 to TRBJ2-7, with TRBD1 as a possible D gene (6 bases). V lost 0 bases, J lost 4 bases, and 10 bases lay in between. The CDR3 runs 14 residues. The CDR3: CASSLAGHQYEQYV. Here the CDR3 DNA reads TGTGCCAGCAGTTTAGCGGGACACCAATACGAGCAGTACGTC.

The CDR3 loop is CASGGPYEQYF. The DNA of the CDR3 is TGTGCCAGCGGGGGGCCCTACGAGCAGTACTTC. The rearrangement links TRBV28 to TRBJ2-7; D may correspond to TRBD1 or TRBD2 (6 bases each). Trimming removed 8 bases at V and 2 bases at J, with 7 bases between. The CDR3 has 11 amino acids. The V gene's germline CDR1 is MDHEN and CDR2 SYDVKM.

The chain uses TRBV6-5 and TRBJ1-2; the match to TRBD1 covers 7 bases. Per the germline V gene, CDR1 is MNHEY and CDR2 is SVGAGI. This CDR3 is built from 16 residues. The V and J ends lost 0 bases and 2 bases, in that order; junction bases with no gene match: 6. As DNA, the CDR3 is TGTGCCAGCAGTTACTCGAAATTGGGACAGAACTATGGCTACACCTTC. Encoded protein: CASSYSKLGQNYGYTF.

This clonotype came up a few times. The chain employs TRBV12-3 or TRBV12-4 and TRBJ2-7, with TRBD1 matching over 7 bases. The trim removed 8 bases at V and 4 bases at J, leaving 8 bases unmatched. The CDR3 is made up of 13 amino acids. This chain's CDR3 is CASGQEFGYEQYF. The CDR3 coding sequence is TGTGCCAGCGGACAGGAGTTTGGTTACGAGCAGTACTTC.

The V call is TRBV5-6, the J call TRBJ2-1; D unresolved. The V end lost 0 bases, the J end lost 4 bases, and 8 bases lay between the germline ends. This CDR3 has 14 amino acids. The germline V gene encodes CDR1 SGHDT and CDR2 YYEEEE. DNA for the CDR3: TGTGCCAGCAGCTTGGACCTTGGATACAATGAGCAGTTCTTC. Protein product: CASSLDLGYNEQFF.

Many counts were recorded for this clonotype. This chain connects TRBV6-2 or TRBV6-3 to TRBJ1-5; 10 positions agree with TRBD1. CDR1 is MNHEY, CDR2 SVGEGT, per germline. This CDR3 is built from 13 residues. With 8 bases clipped from V and 4 bases from J, the junction kept 2 bases outside the gene matches. The DNA of the CDR3 is TGTGCCAGCCGGGACAGGGGTAATCAGCCCCAGCATTTT. It specifies CASRDRGNQPQHF.

This clonotype has a count of ten or more. The chain uses TRBV20-1 and TRBJ2-3; 9 bases are shared with TRBD2. The CDR3 covers 15 residues. The trim removed 0 bases at V and 4 bases at J, leaving 5 bases unmatched. CDR1 is DFQATT, CDR2 SNEGSKA, per germline (reference sequence). The CDR3 DNA sequence: TGCAGTGCTAGAGACGGCGGGAGGGCCTCAGATACGCAGTATTTT. Its translation is CSARDGGRASDTQYF.

This clonotype was seen a few times. The chain uses TRBV9 and TRBJ1-3; D possibly corresponds to TRBD1 (5 bases). The CDR3 runs to 15 residues. Between the trimmed V and J ends, which lost 1 base and 3 bases, there was a span of 11 bases. The V gene's germline CDR1 is SGDLS and CDR2 YYNGEE. CDR3 in DNA: TGTGCCAGCAGCGTAACAAAGGGGTATGGAAACACCATATATTTT. This codes for CASSVTKGYGNTIYF.